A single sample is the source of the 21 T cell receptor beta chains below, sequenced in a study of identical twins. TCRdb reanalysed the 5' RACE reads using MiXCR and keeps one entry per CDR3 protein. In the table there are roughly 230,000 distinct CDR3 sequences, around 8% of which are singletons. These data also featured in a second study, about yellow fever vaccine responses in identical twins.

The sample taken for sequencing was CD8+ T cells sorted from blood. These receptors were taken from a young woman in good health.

CDR3: CAIMADPSGRAEDTQYF. The DNA for the CDR3 is TGTGCCATCATGGCGGATCCTAGCGGGAGGGCCGAAGATACGCAGTATTTT. The chain uses TRBV10-3 and TRBJ2-3; 12 positions agree with TRBD2. The junction had 13 bases not matched to a gene; V was cut back by 7 bases and J by 5 bases. CDR3 length: 17 residues. Germline V gives CDR1 ENHRY, CDR2 SYGVKD.

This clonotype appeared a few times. The CDR3 is CSVESWREGRETQYF. As DNA, the CDR3 is TGCAGCGTTGAAAGTTGGCGGGAGGGCCGGGAGACCCAGTACTTC. The rearrangement uses TRBV29-1 and TRBJ2-5; TRBD2 aligns across 9 bases. Germline CDR1 reads SQVTM; CDR2 reads ANQGSEA. V shed 2 bases and J 5 bases; nucleotides not matched to a gene: 9. The CDR3 runs 15 residues.

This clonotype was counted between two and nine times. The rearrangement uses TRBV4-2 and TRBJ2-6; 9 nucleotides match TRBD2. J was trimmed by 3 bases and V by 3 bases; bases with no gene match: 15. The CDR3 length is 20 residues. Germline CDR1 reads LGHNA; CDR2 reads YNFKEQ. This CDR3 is CASSHPHELREGLGANVLTF. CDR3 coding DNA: TGTGCCAGCAGCCACCCCCACGAGTTGCGGGAGGGCCTTGGGGCCAACGTCCTGACTTTC.

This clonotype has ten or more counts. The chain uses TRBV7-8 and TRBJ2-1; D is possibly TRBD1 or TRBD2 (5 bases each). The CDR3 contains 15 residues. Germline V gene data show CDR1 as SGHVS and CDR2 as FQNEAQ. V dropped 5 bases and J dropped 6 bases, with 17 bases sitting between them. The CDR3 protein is CASSPGTNGINEQFF. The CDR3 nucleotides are TGTGCCAGCAGCCCCGGGACGAACGGCATCAATGAGCAGTTCTTC. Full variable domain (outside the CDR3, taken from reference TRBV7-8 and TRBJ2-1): GAGVSQSPRYKVAKRGQDVALRCDPISGHVSLFWYQQALGQGPEFLTYFQNEAQLDKSGLPSDRFFAERPEGSVSTLKIQRTQQEDSAVYLCASSPGTNGINEQFFGPGTRLTVL.

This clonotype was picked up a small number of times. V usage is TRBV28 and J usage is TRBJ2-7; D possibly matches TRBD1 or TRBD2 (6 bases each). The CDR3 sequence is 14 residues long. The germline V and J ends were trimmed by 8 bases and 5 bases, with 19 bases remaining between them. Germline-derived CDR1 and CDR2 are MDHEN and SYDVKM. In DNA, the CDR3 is TGTGCCAGCGCTCAACAGGGAGGTCCCGACGAGCAGTACTTC. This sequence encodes CASAQQGGPDEQYF.

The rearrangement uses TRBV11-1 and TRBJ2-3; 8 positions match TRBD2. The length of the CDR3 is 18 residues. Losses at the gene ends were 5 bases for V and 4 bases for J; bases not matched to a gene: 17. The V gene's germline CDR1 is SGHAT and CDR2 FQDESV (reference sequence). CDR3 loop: CASSLPRGAGDSADTQYF. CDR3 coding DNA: TGTGCCAGCAGCCTCCCTCGGGGAGCGGGAGATAGCGCAGATACGCAGTATTTT.

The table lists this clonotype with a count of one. The CDR3 DNA is TGTGCCAGCAGAAGCTTTCGGGGCACAGATACGCAGTATTTT. Its translation is CASRSFRGTDTQYF. V and J are TRBV6-1 and TRBJ2-3, with D hard to call. This CDR3 contains 14 residues. CDR1 is MNHNS, CDR2 SASEGT, per germline. V shed 6 bases and J shed 1 base, with 11 bases lying between them.

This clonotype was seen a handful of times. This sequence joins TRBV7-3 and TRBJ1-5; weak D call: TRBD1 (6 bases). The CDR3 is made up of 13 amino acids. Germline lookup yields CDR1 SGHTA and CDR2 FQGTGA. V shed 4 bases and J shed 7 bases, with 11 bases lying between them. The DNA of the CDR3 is TGTGCCAGCAGCTACGGGACAAACCAGCCCCAGCATTTT. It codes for CASSYGTNQPQHF.

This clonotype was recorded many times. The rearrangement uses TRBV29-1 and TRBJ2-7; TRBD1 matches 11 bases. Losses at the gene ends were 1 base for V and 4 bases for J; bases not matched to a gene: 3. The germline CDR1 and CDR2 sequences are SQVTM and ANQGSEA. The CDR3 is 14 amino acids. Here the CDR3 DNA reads TGCAGCGTTGAAGGGACAGGGGGCCGATACGAGCAGTACTTC. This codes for CSVEGTGGRYEQYF.

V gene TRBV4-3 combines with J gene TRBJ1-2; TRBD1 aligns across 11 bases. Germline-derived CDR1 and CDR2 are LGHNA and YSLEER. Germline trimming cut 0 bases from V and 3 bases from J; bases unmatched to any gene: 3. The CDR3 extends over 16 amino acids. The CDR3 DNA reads TGCGCCAGCAGCCAAGATCGGACAGGGGGCTACTATGGCTACACCTTC. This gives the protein CASSQDRTGGYYGYTF.

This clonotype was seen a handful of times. CDR3 in amino acids: CASSLEVSRDGYTF. CDR3 sequence (DNA): TGCGCCAGCAGCTTGGAAGTCTCGAGGGATGGCTACACCTTC. The chain is built from TRBV5-1 and TRBJ1-2; D remains ambiguous. The ends were cut back, 0 bases at V and 6 bases at J, with 12 bases in the middle. The CDR3 is made up of 14 amino acids. Germline values: CDR1 SGHRS, CDR2 YFSETQ. Based on the CDR3 plus reference TRBV5-1 and TRBJ1-2, the full variable domain is KAGVTQTPRYLIKTRGQQVTLSCSPISGHRSVSWYQQTPGQGLQFLFEYFSETQRNKGNFPGRFSGRQFSNSRSEMNVSTLELGDSALYLCASSLEVSRDGYTFGSGTRLTVV.

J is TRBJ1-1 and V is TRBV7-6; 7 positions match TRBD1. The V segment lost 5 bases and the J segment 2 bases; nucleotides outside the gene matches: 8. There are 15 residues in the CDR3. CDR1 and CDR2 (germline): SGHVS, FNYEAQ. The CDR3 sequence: CASSPPGGFNTEAFF. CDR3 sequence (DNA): TGTGCCAGCAGCCCTCCAGGGGGTTTCAACACTGAAGCTTTCTTT.

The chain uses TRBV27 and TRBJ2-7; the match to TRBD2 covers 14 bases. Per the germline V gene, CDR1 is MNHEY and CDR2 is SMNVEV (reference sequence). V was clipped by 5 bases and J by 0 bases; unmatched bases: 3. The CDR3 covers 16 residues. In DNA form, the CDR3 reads TGTGCCAGCAGTCGGACTAGCGGGAGGAGCTCCTACGAGCAGTACTTC. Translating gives CASSRTSGRSSYEQYF.

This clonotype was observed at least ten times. CDR3 sequence reads: CSVEKPGQNYEQYF. Written as DNA, the CDR3 is TGCAGCGTTGAGAAGCCGGGACAGAACTACGAGCAGTACTTC. This chain uses TRBV29-1 with TRBJ2-7; 7 bases align to TRBD1. The CDR3 sequence is 14 residues long. Germline V gene lookup returns CDR1 SQVTM and CDR2 ANQGSEA. Germline trimming cut 3 bases from V and 3 bases from J; bases unmatched to any gene: 8.

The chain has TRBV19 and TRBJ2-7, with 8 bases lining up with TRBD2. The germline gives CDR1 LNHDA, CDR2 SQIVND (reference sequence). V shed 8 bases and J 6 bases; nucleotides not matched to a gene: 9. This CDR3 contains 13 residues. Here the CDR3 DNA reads TGTGCCAGTTCAAAGCGGGAGCCACGCGAGCAGTACTTC. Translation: CASSKREPREQYF.

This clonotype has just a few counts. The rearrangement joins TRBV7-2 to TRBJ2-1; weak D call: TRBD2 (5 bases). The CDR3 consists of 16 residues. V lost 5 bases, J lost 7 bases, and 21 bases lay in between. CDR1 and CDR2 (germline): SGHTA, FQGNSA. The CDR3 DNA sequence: TGTGCCAGCAGCCTCTACCTTTGGGAGTTTGGTAATGAGCAGTTCTTC. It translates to CASSLYLWEFGNEQFF.

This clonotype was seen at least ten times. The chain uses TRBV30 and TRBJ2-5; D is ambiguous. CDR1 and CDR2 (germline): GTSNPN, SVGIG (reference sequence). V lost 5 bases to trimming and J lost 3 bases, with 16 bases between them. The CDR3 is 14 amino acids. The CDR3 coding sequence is TGTGCCTGGTCTCTGGCTAGGTCGAAAGAGACCCAGTACTTC. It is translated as CAWSLARSKETQYF.

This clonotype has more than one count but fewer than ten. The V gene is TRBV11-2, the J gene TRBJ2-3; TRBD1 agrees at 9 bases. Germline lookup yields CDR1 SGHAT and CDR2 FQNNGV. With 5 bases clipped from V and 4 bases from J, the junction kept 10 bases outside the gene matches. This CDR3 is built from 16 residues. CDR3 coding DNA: TGTGCCAGCAGCCCGGGACAGGGTCTTGGGGCAGATACGCAGTATTTT. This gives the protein CASSPGQGLGADTQYF.

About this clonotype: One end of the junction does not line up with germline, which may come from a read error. The CDR3 sequence: CASSLATRDQETQYF. In DNA form, the CDR3 reads TGTGCTAGCAGCTTAGCGACGAGGGACCAAGAGACCCAGTACTTC. This rearrangement joins TRBV7-7 to TRBJ2-5; D might be TRBD2 (5 bases). This CDR3 region has 15 residues. Per germline, CDR1 SSHAT and CDR2 FNYEAQ (reference sequence).

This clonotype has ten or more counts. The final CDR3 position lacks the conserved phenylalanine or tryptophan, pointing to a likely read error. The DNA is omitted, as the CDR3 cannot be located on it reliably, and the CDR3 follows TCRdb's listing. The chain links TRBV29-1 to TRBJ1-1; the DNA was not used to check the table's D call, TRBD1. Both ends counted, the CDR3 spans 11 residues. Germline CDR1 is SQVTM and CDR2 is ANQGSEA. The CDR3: CSVARDRGFWV.

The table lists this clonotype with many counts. The CDR3 DNA follows: TGCAGTGCTAGGACAGGGAGGGTCGAGCAGTACTTC. This encodes CSARTGRVEQYF. The chain joins TRBV20-1 to TRBJ2-7, with D possibly called TRBD1 or TRBD2 (7 bases each). The V and J ends lost 3 bases and 6 bases respectively, with 12 bases between them. The CDR3 extends over 12 amino acids. The germline gives CDR1 DFQATT, CDR2 SNEGSKA (reference sequence).